This T cell receptor beta chain was sequenced for a study of CD8+ T cells in alopecia areata. Findings and caveats of the study: Scalp data also include sequences from resident alphabeta T cells of normal skin. Sharing of TCR sequences between patients (possibly for HLA-related reasons) was less clear than in mice. Clonality in the scalp and expanded CD8+ clones ranked among the top 100 were significantly decreased by tofacitinib. Many expanded lesional clones persisted during tofacitinib (in both scalp and blood).

Regarding treatment: oral pan-JAK inhibitor, 5-10 mg twice daily. Extraction of RNA preceded its reverse transcription into cDNA, which served as the sequencing template. Profiled with immunoSEQ multiplex PCR; TCRdb holds only in-frame clones, not every one. The sample carries some 170,000 clones, about three fifths recorded once. This clone was picked up a small number of times. Its antigen is not known. The input for sequencing was CD4+ T cells sorted from blood, taken around week 55, from a patient treated with tofacitinib. The clonotype originates from a human donor with alopecia areata.

Written as DNA, the CDR3 is TGCGCCAGCAGCCAAAGGGTATCTAGCGGAACCTGGGGAGAGACCCAGTACTTC. Translation: CASSQRVSSGTWGETQYF. The chain has TRBV4-1 and TRBJ2-5; 7 bases map to TRBD2. This CDR3 has 18 residues. V dropped 2 bases and J dropped 4; count of bases not matched to a gene: 16. Germline-derived CDR1 and CDR2 are MGHRA and YSYEKL.